This TCR beta chain came from a study of blood T cell repertoires in COVID-19. Study overall: Specimens from acute and convalescent COVID-19 originated in the United States, Italy and Spain.

Germline V gene lookup returns CDR1 MGHDK and CDR2 SYGVNS. The junction had 14 bases not matched to a gene; V was cut back by 4 bases and J by 4 bases. CDR3 length: 18 residues. Original methodology: By means of reference gene primer amplification, nucleated cell counts were estimated. The assay was immunoSEQ multiplex PCR, and TCRdb's table has in-frame clones only and misses some. Clone size and the V and J calls come from that table; the DNA yielded D and trimming. The table records 250,000 to 350,000 clones, 85% to 90% of them present only once. Sequenced input: peripheral blood. The chain employs TRBV25-1 and TRBJ1-4, with TRBD1 identical over 8 bases. The clonotype originates from a woman in her fifties or sixties with active or convalescent COVID-19. In DNA form, the CDR3 reads TGTGCCAGCAGTGGGGGGCAGGGGGCCAACCCTTATAATGAAAAACTGTTTTTT. Amino acids: CASSGGQGANPYNEKLFF.